A single sample gave rise to the 20 T cell receptor beta chains below, sequenced in a study of CD8+ T cells in alopecia areata. RNA extraction and reverse transcription yielded cDNA as sequencing template. TCRdb's copy holds only in-frame clones and misses some; the assay was immunoSEQ multiplex PCR. The sample consists of 150,000 to 200,000 clones, approximately 59% of them appearing once. The specimen was CD4+ T cells sorted from blood, collected at week 0. The origin of the receptors is a human donor with alopecia areata.

The chain joins TRBV6-5 to TRBJ1-1; 8 nucleotides line up with TRBD1. V was pared by 6 bases and J by 11 bases, with 11 bases of the junction left unmatched. This CDR3 is built from 13 residues. Germline CDR1 and CDR2: MNHEY and SVGAGI. The CDR3 loop is CASRGTGALGAFF. In DNA, the CDR3 is TGTGCCAGCAGGGGGACAGGCGCCCTCGGCGCTTTCTTT.

In DNA form, the CDR3 reads TGTGCCAGCAGCTTGGCAGGTTCAGGGATCAAGCAGTACTTC. As protein: CASSLAGSGIKQYF. This chain connects TRBV5-4 to TRBJ2-7, with D perhaps TRBD1 (5 bases). V dropped 0 bases and J dropped 8 bases, with 15 bases sitting between them. Looked up from germline, CDR1 is SGHNT and CDR2 is YYREEE (reference sequence). The CDR3 is made up of 14 amino acids.

The gene calls are TRBV5-1 and TRBJ1-5; no reliable D call. The CDR3 covers 13 residues. Trimming removed 0 bases at V and 3 bases at J, with 4 bases between. Germline CDR1 reads SGHRS; CDR2 reads YFSETQ. As DNA, the CDR3 is TGCGCCAGCAGCTTGGGAGACAATCAGCCCCAGCATTTT. Protein: CASSLGDNQPQHF.

V usage is TRBV6-4 and J usage is TRBJ1-6, with TRBD1 matching over 11 bases. The junction had 3 bases not matched to a gene; V was cut back by 6 bases and J by 8 bases. Germline loops: CDR1 MRHNA, CDR2 SNTAGT. CDR3 length equals 14 residues. The CDR3 loop is CASRRDRGDSPLHF. CDR3 in DNA: TGTGCCAGCAGGAGGGACAGGGGGGATTCACCCCTCCACTTT.

The rearrangement links TRBV10-3 to TRBJ1-2; tentatively, D is TRBD1 (6 bases). The CDR3 contains 13 residues. Germline V gives CDR1 ENHRY, CDR2 SYGVKD. The germline V and J ends were trimmed by 4 bases and 3 bases, with 9 bases remaining between them. DNA of the CDR3: TGTGCCATCAGTGGAGGGGGAGACTATGGCTACACCTTC. Protein: CAISGGGDYGYTF.

There are a few counts of this clone. The chain recombines TRBV29-1 with TRBJ2-3; 10 bases map to TRBD1. The CDR3 runs 14 residues. The ends lost 7 bases at V and 6 bases at J; junction bases unmatched: 10. In germline, CDR1 is SQVTM, CDR2 ANQGSEA. This chain's CDR3 is CSDRDRGSPDTQYF. As DNA, the CDR3 is TGCAGCGACCGGGACAGGGGTTCTCCGGATACGCAGTATTTT.

This clone was observed a few times. The chain links TRBV30 to TRBJ1-6, with D unclear. Per germline, CDR1 GTSNPN and CDR2 SVGIG (reference sequence). The CDR3 contains 11 residues. The ends were cut back, 1 base at V and 10 bases at J, with 5 bases in the middle. CDR3 residues: CAWSGSSPLHF. The CDR3, as DNA: TGTGCCTGGAGTGGGAGCTCACCCCTCCACTTT.

The V call is TRBV2, the J call TRBJ2-5, with 9 bases aligning to TRBD1. After removal of 6 bases from V and 7 bases from J, the junction contained 3 bases not matched to a gene. The V gene's germline CDR1 is SNHLY and CDR2 FYNNEI. The CDR3 is made up of 12 amino acids. DNA of the CDR3: TGTGCCAGCAGGGACAGGGGCGCGACCCAGTACTTC. Amino acids: CASRDRGATQYF.

The V and J genes are TRBV11-2 and TRBJ2-1; 8 bases line up with TRBD2. The CDR3 has 14 amino acids. V trimming: 3 bases; J trimming: 5 bases; junction bases outside the gene matches: 3. CDR1 is SGHAT and CDR2 is FQNNGV in the germline V gene. The CDR3 region has the DNA TGTGCCAGCAGCTTTAGCGGGGTCCACAATGAGCAGTTCTTC. Protein: CASSFSGVHNEQFF.

The chain employs TRBV29-1 and TRBJ2-7; D possibly corresponds to TRBD1 (5 bases). Germline assignment: CDR1 SQVTM and CDR2 ANQGSEA. This CDR3 has 11 residues. V was cut by 4 bases and J by 2 bases, with 6 bases left in between. This chain's CDR3 is CSVVRAYEQYF. CDR3 nucleotide sequence: TGCAGCGTTGTCAGGGCCTACGAGCAGTACTTC.

This clone has a handful of counts. The V and J genes are TRBV4-1 and TRBJ1-5, with 7 bases matching TRBD1. Germline V gives CDR1 MGHRA, CDR2 YSYEKL. Trimming removed 3 bases from V and 2 bases from J; junction bases left unmatched: 4. The CDR3 runs to 15 residues. The DNA for the CDR3 is TGCGCCAGCAGCCAGATCACAGGGGGCAATCAGCCCCAGCATTTT. Protein product: CASSQITGGNQPQHF.

This clone was found a few times. The rearrangement joins TRBV10-3 to TRBJ2-1, with 11 bases fitting TRBD2. Germline lookup yields CDR1 ENHRY and CDR2 SYGVKD. The CDR3 runs to 16 residues. V lost 2 bases to trimming and J lost 7 bases; unmatched junction nucleotides: 7. The CDR3 DNA sequence: TGTGCCATCAGTGAGGAACTTACTAGCGGGGGTAATGAGCAGTTCTTC. Translation: CAISEELTSGGNEQFF.

This clone was recorded at least ten times. The V and J genes are TRBV9 and TRBJ2-2; D uncertain. This CDR3 comprises 16 residues. Looked up from germline, CDR1 is SGDLS and CDR2 is YYNGEE. V dropped 0 bases and J dropped 4 bases, with 13 bases sitting between them. This CDR3 is CASSVAVGRSTGELFF. In DNA, the CDR3 is TGTGCCAGCAGCGTAGCGGTAGGTCGAAGCACCGGGGAGCTGTTTTTT.

This clone was counted only a few times. The genes are TRBV7-9 and TRBJ2-3; 10 bases line up with TRBD1. Germline lookup yields CDR1 SEHNR and CDR2 FQNEAQ (reference sequence). Unmatched junction bases numbered 12, after V lost 5 bases and J lost 4 bases. The CDR3 runs to 17 residues. CDR3 sequence (DNA): TGTGCCAGCAGCCCAGAGACAGGGGGCATTATAGCAGATACGCAGTATTTT. It codes for CASSPETGGIIADTQYF.

The rearrangement links TRBV29-1 to TRBJ1-1; D is perhaps TRBD1 (6 bases). CDR1 SQVTM and CDR2 ANQGSEA come from the germline V gene. This CDR3 contains 14 residues. V lost 4 bases to trimming and J lost 2 bases, with 14 bases between them. DNA for the CDR3: TGCAGCGTTGCCGGGGGCGCCCTAAACACTGAAGCTTTCTTT. Translated, it gives CSVAGGALNTEAFF. Full variable domain (remainder filled in from reference TRBV29-1 and TRBJ1-1): SAVISQKPSRDICQRGTSLTIQCQVDSQVTMMFWYRQQPGQSLTLIATANQGSEATYESGFVIDKFPISRPNLTFSTLTVSNMSPEDSSIYLCSVAGGALNTEAFFGQGTRLTVV.

This chain joins TRBV29-1 and TRBJ2-2; possibly TRBD1 or TRBD2 for D (5 bases each). Trimming took off 6 bases at V and 2 bases at J, with 28 bases between the two ends. The CDR3 runs 19 residues. Germline V CDR1 and CDR2: SQVTM, ANQGSEA. The CDR3, as DNA: TGCAGCGTCCCCGGGAAGGCGAGACAGCTGAACCTAAACACCGGGGAGCTGTTTTTT. Residues: CSVPGKARQLNLNTGELFF.

CDR3 in amino acids: CASSYSTVANTGELFF. As DNA, the CDR3 is TGTGCCAGCAGTTACTCGACGGTTGCGAACACCGGGGAGCTGTTTTTT. This chain uses TRBV6-5 with TRBJ2-2, with D unresolved. Trimming took 0 bases from V and 0 from J, leaving 8 bases between them. This CDR3 spans 16 amino acids. CDR1 is MNHEY, CDR2 SVGAGI, per germline.

This clone was found a few times. The V and J genes are TRBV29-1 and TRBJ2-7, with 9 bases identical to TRBD1. V lost 6 bases and J lost 7; bases outside the gene matches: 7. The CDR3 consists of 12 residues. CDR1 and CDR2 (germline): SQVTM, ANQGSEA. The CDR3 bases are TGCAGCGTCGAAACAGGGGGCTGGGAGCAGTACTTC. This codes for CSVETGGWEQYF.

The V gene is TRBV2, the J gene TRBJ2-5; D is possibly TRBD2 (5 bases). The CDR3 has 13 amino acids. CDR1 SNHLY and CDR2 FYNNEI come from the germline V gene. V dropped 6 bases and J dropped 7 bases, with 15 bases sitting between them. CDR3 protein: CASRPGGGGTQYF. CDR3 DNA sequence: TGTGCCAGCAGGCCTGGCGGTGGAGGGACCCAGTACTTC. The full variable domain, with the rest looked up from reference TRBV2 and TRBJ2-5, is EPEVTQTPSHQVTQMGQEVILRCVPISNHLYFYWYRQILGQKVEFLVSFYNNEISEKSEIFDDQFSVERPDGSNFTLKIRSTKLEDSAMYFCASRPGGGGTQYFGPGTRLLVL.

The chain combines TRBV19 with TRBJ1-5; no definite D call. The CDR3 runs 12 residues. Germline values: CDR1 LNHDA, CDR2 SQIVND (reference sequence). Trimming shortened V by 8 bases and J by 7 bases, and 12 bases separated the two germline ends. This CDR3 reads CASEGISQPQHF. CDR3 nucleotides: TGTGCCAGTGAGGGAATAAGCCAGCCCCAGCATTTT.